This T cell receptor beta chain was retrieved from a study of blood T cell repertoires in COVID-19. Generated by immunoSEQ multiplex PCR, the TCRdb table keeps only in-frame clones and is missing some. The sample has about 160,000 clones, approximately 88% seen once; the top ten hold 3.5% to 4%. The clonotype comes from an older woman who had recovered from COVID-19. The sample consisted of peripheral blood.

The CDR3 is CASSQDTTGGSYEQYF. In DNA, the CDR3 is TGTGCCAGCAGCCAAGATACGACAGGGGGGTCCTACGAGCAGTACTTC. This chain uses TRBV14 with TRBJ2-7, with 9 bases that match TRBD1. V shed 0 bases and J 1 base; nucleotides not matched to a gene: 4. Germline assignment: CDR1 SGHDN and CDR2 FVKESK. The CDR3 consists of 16 residues.